Sequencing of this TCR beta chain was carried out in a study of T cell changes during pregnancy in multiple sclerosis. Using immunoSEQ multiplex PCR, the repertoire was profiled, and TCRdb retains in-frame clones only, with some absent. The sample contains roughly 50,000 clones, about 90% of which appear only once. This clone was found once. The sequencing used CD4+ T cells from peripheral blood mononuclear cells, collected after pregnancy. This sequence originates from a female donor with multiple sclerosis, enrolled in a pregnancy study.

The CDR3, as DNA: TGCGCCAGCAGCACGGGACAGTTCGCGACCCAGTACTTC. Its protein product is CASSTGQFATQYF. V is TRBV5-1 and J is TRBJ2-5; 7 positions match TRBD1. The CDR3 sequence is 13 residues long. The junction had 7 bases not matched to a gene; V was cut back by 4 bases and J by 7 bases. Germline V lookup: CDR1 SGHRS, CDR2 YFSETQ.